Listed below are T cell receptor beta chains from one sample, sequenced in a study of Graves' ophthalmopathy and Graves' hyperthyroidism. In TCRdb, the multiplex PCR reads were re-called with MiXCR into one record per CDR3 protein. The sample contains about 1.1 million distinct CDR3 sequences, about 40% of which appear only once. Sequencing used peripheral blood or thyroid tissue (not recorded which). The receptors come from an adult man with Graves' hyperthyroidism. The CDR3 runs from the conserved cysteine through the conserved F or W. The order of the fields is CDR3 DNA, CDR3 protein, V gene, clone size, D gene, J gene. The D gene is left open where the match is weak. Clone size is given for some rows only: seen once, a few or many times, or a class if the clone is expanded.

CDR3 DNA: TGTGCCAGCAGTCAAGACCGGGACGAGACCCAGCATTTT; CDR3 protein: CASSQDRDETQHF; V gene: TRBV2; clone size: -; D gene: -; J gene: TRBJ1-5
CDR3 DNA: TGCAGTGCTAGACACTCTCTAGCGGGAGGTTCCGAGCAGTACTTC; CDR3 protein: CSARHSLAGGSEQYF; V gene: TRBV20-1; clone size: many; D gene: TRBD2; J gene: TRBJ2-7
CDR3 DNA: TGTGCCAGCAGCTTGTTCCGGGGAGACACCGGGGAGCTGTTTTTT; CDR3 protein: CASSLFRGDTGELFF; V gene: TRBV9; clone size: once; D gene: -; J gene: TRBJ2-2
CDR3 DNA: TGTGCCATCGGAGCCGGGACAGGGATCTACGAGCAGTACTTC; CDR3 protein: CAIGAGTGIYEQYF; V gene: TRBV10-3; clone size: once; D gene: TRBD1; J gene: TRBJ2-7
CDR3 DNA: TGTGCCAGCAGCTTATCGGGCAGCTCCTACGAGCAGTACTTC; CDR3 protein: CASSLSGSSYEQYF; V gene: TRBV12-3/TRBV12-4; clone size: many; D gene: -; J gene: TRBJ2-7
CDR3 DNA: TGTGCCAGCAACAACAGGGGGCCAGGGACCGGGGAGCTGTTTTTT; CDR3 protein: CASNNRGPGTGELFF; V gene: TRBV6-5; clone size: few; D gene: TRBD1; J gene: TRBJ2-2
CDR3 DNA: TGTGCTAGAGAACAGGGAGGCGTGTTGCCTGAAGCTTTCTTT; CDR3 protein: CAREQGGVLPEAFF; V gene: TRBV25-1; clone size: -; D gene: -; J gene: TRBJ1-1
CDR3 DNA: TGTGCCAGCAGCCGGGACATTGGGTCTGGGGCCAACGTCCTGACTTTC; CDR3 protein: CASSRDIGSGANVLTF; V gene: TRBV7-3; clone size: few; D gene: -; J gene: TRBJ2-6
CDR3 DNA: TGTGCCAGCAGCGGTGGGACAGCCCAAGAGACCCAGTACTTC; CDR3 protein: CASSGGTAQETQYF; V gene: TRBV9; clone size: many; D gene: TRBD1; J gene: TRBJ2-5
CDR3 DNA: TGTGCCAGCAGCGGAGGGACAGGGGGATATGAAAAACTGTTTTTT; CDR3 protein: CASSGGTGGYEKLFF; V gene: TRBV7-6; clone size: many; D gene: TRBD1; J gene: TRBJ1-4
CDR3 DNA: TGCAGCGTTGACGCAGGGGGCTACGAGCAGTACTTC; CDR3 protein: CSVDAGGYEQYF; V gene: TRBV29-1; clone size: many; D gene: TRBD1; J gene: TRBJ2-7
CDR3 DNA: TGTGCCAGCAACCACCCCGGGACAGAAGAAGAGACCCAGTACTTC; CDR3 protein: CASNHPGTEEETQYF; V gene: TRBV5-6; clone size: -; D gene: TRBD1; J gene: TRBJ2-5
CDR3 DNA: TGCAGCGACGGACTAGCGGGGAATACGCAGTATTTT; CDR3 protein: CSDGLAGNTQYF; V gene: TRBV29-1; clone size: -; D gene: TRBD2; J gene: TRBJ2-3
CDR3 DNA: TGTGCCAGCTCACCACAGGAACCTAAGAACACTGAAGCTTTCTTT; CDR3 protein: CASSPQEPKNTEAFF; V gene: TRBV18; clone size: -; D gene: -; J gene: TRBJ1-1
CDR3 DNA: TGTGCCACCAGTGGGCCTTGGGTTTATGAGCAGTTCTTC; CDR3 protein: CATSGPWVYEQFF; V gene: TRBV24-1; clone size: -; D gene: -; J gene: TRBJ2-1
CDR3 DNA: TGCGCCAGCAGCCAACTTCCGGGGGGAGAAGGCACTGAAGCTTTCTTT; CDR3 protein: CASSQLPGGEGTEAFF; V gene: TRBV5-1; clone size: many; D gene: -; J gene: TRBJ1-1
CDR3 DNA: TGTGCCAGCAGCGTGGGTCATAGAGACACTGAAGCTTTCTTT; CDR3 protein: CASSVGHRDTEAFF; V gene: TRBV7-2; clone size: once; D gene: -; J gene: TRBJ1-1
CDR3 DNA: TGTGCCAGTAGTGCCCGGGACAGGGCTTATGGCTACACCTTC; CDR3 protein: CASSARDRAYGYTF; V gene: TRBV19; clone size: many; D gene: TRBD1; J gene: TRBJ1-2
CDR3 DNA: TGTGCCAGCAGTACCGACAGGGACCCGACCTACGAGCAGTACTTC; CDR3 protein: CASSTDRDPTYEQYF; V gene: TRBV6-5; clone size: -; D gene: TRBD1; J gene: TRBJ2-7
CDR3 DNA: TGTGCCAGTTCCGGGACTAGAGCAGACGAGCAGTACTTC; CDR3 protein: CASSGTRADEQYF; V gene: TRBV19; clone size: -; D gene: TRBD2; J gene: TRBJ2-7
CDR3 DNA: TGTGCCATCGGCGTGGGTCATGGCTACACCTTC; CDR3 protein: CAIGVGHGYTF; V gene: TRBV10-3; clone size: -; D gene: -; J gene: TRBJ1-2
CDR3 DNA: TGTGCCAGCAGCTTAGAGGTGAGGCAGGCGTCCTACGAGCAGTACTTC; CDR3 protein: CASSLEVRQASYEQYF; V gene: TRBV11-2; clone size: many; D gene: -; J gene: TRBJ2-7
CDR3 DNA: TGCAGTGCTAGCCCGGGACAGGCGTGGCAGCCCCAGCATTTT; CDR3 protein: CSASPGQAWQPQHF; V gene: TRBV20-1; clone size: many; D gene: TRBD1; J gene: TRBJ1-5
CDR3 DNA: TGCGCCAGCAGCCAAGGGTACGGGGACAGGGGTCTAAATCAGCCCCAGCATTTT; CDR3 protein: CASSQGYGDRGLNQPQHF; V gene: TRBV4-1; clone size: -; D gene: TRBD1; J gene: TRBJ1-5
CDR3 DNA: TGTGCCATCAGGTTGGAGCCCCAGCATTTT; CDR3 protein: CAIRLEPQHF; V gene: TRBV10-3; clone size: -; D gene: -; J gene: TRBJ1-5
CDR3 DNA: TGTGCCAGCAGTGAAGTGGGGTCCGATGCTTTCTTT; CDR3 protein: CASSEVGSDAFF; V gene: TRBV2; clone size: many; D gene: -; J gene: TRBJ1-1
CDR3 DNA: TGTGCCATCAGCGTTCGAGGGGACTATGGCTACACCTTC; CDR3 protein: CAISVRGDYGYTF; V gene: TRBV10-3; clone size: -; D gene: -; J gene: TRBJ1-2
CDR3 DNA: TGTGCCAGCAGCTTGGCTACAGATTCTAATTCACCCCTCCACTTT; CDR3 protein: CASSLATDSNSPLHF; V gene: TRBV7-2; clone size: -; D gene: -; J gene: TRBJ1-6
CDR3 DNA: TGTGCCAGCAGGTCTGGGACAGGGTTGGAGACCCAGTACTTC; CDR3 protein: CASRSGTGLETQYF; V gene: TRBV7-9; clone size: -; D gene: TRBD1; J gene: TRBJ2-5
CDR3 DNA: TGTGCCAGCAACCCAACAGGGGTCGAGACCCAGTACTTC; CDR3 protein: CASNPTGVETQYF; V gene: TRBV6-6; clone size: many; D gene: TRBD1; J gene: TRBJ2-5
CDR3 DNA: TGTGCCATCAACAGGGGACATGGCTACACCTTC; CDR3 protein: CAINRGHGYTF; V gene: TRBV10-3; clone size: few; D gene: TRBD1; J gene: TRBJ1-2
CDR3 DNA: TGTGCCAGCAGCCCCAAGCATGCTAGCGCCCCTCAGGAGGGGACCCAGTACTTC; CDR3 protein: CASSPKHASAPQEGTQYF; V gene: TRBV7-9; clone size: many; D gene: -; J gene: TRBJ2-5
CDR3 DNA: TGTGCCACCGATGGGGACAGCTTCAATGAGCAGTTCTTC; CDR3 protein: CATDGDSFNEQFF; V gene: TRBV2; clone size: -; D gene: TRBD1; J gene: TRBJ2-1
CDR3 DNA: TGTGCCAGCAGCGCCACGATGCGGGGCTACGAGCAGTACTTC; CDR3 protein: CASSATMRGYEQYF; V gene: TRBV9; clone size: few; D gene: -; J gene: TRBJ2-7
CDR3 DNA: TGTGCCACCAGCGGGGGTTGGGGAGAGACCCAGTACTTC; CDR3 protein: CATSGGWGETQYF; V gene: TRBV15; clone size: -; D gene: -; J gene: TRBJ2-5